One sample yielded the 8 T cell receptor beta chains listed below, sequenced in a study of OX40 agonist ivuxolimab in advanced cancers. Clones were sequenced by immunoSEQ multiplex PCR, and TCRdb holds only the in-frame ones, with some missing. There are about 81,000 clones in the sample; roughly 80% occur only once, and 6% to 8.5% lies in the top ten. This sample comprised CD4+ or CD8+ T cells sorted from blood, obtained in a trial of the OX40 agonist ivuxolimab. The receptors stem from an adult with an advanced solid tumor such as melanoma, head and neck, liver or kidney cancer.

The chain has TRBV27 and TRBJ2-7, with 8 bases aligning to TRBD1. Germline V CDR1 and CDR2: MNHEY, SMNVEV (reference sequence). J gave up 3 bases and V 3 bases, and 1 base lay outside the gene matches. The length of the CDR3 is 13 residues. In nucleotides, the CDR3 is TGTGCCAGCAGTTTCGACAGGGGCTACGAGCAGTACTTC. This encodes CASSFDRGYEQYF.

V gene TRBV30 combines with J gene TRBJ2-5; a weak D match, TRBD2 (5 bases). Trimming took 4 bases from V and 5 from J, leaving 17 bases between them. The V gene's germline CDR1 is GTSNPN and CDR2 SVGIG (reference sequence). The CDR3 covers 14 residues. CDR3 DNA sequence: TGTGCCTGGACGACCGGGGTAGGTTTGGAGACCCAGTACTTC. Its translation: CAWTTGVGLETQYF.

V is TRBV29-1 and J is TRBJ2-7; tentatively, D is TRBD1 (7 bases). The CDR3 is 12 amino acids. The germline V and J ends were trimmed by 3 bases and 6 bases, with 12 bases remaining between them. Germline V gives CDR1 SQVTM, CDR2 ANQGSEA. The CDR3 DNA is TGCAGCGTTGATAGACAGGGAGGCGAGCAGTACGTC. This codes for CSVDRQGGEQYV.

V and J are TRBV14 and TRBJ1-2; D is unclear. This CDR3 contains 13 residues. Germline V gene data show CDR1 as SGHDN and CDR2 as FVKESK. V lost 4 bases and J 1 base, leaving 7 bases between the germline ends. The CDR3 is CASSPADNYGYTF. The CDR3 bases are TGTGCCAGCAGCCCCGCAGATAACTATGGCTACACCTTC.

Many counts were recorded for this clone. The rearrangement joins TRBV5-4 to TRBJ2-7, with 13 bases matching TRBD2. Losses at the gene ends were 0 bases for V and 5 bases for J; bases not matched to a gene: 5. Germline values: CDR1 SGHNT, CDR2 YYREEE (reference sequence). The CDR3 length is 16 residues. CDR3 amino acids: CASSLDRTSGRNEQYF. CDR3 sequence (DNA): TGTGCCAGCAGCTTGGATCGGACTAGCGGGAGAAACGAGCAGTACTTC.

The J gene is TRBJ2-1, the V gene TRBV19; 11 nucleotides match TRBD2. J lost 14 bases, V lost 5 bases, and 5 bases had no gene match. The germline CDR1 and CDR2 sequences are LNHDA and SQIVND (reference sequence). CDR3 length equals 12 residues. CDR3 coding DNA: TGTGCCAGTAGTCAAAGACTAGCGGGAAAGTTCTTC. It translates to CASSQRLAGKFF.

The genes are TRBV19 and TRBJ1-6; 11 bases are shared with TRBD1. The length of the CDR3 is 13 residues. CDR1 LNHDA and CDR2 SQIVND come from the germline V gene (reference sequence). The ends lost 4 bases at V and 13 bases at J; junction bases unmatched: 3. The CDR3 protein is CASSTGTGGPLHF. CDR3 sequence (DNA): TGTGCCAGTAGTACCGGGACAGGGGGTCCCCTCCACTTT.

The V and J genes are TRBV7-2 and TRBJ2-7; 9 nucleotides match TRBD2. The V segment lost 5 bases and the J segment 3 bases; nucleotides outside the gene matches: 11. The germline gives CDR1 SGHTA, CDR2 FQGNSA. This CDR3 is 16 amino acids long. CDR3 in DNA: TGTGCCAGCAGCCCCGGGACTAGCAGGAGACGCTACGAGCAGTACTTC. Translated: CASSPGTSRRRYEQYF.